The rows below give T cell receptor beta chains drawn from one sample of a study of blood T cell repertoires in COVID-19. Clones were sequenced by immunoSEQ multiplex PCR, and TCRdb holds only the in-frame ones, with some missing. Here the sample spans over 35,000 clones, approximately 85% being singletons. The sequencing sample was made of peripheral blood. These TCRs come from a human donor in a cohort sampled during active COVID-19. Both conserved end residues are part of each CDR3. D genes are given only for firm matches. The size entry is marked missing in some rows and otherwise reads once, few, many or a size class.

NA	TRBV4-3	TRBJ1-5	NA	TGCGCCAGCAGCCAGTCACCAGGGGATCCCCAGCATTTT	CASSQSPGDPQHF
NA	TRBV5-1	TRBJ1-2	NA	TGCGCCAGCAGCTTGGCCGGGGAGTATGGCTACACCTTC	CASSLAGEYGYTF
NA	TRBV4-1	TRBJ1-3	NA	TGCGCCAGCAGCCGACAGGACCTTGGAAACACCATATATTTT	CASSRQDLGNTIYF
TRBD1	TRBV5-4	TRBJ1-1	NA	TGTGCCAGCAGCGGGACAGGGGCTTTGAACACTGAAGCTTTCTTT	CASSGTGALNTEAFF
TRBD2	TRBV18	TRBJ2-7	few	TGTGCCAGCTCCCCGGGGGGCTACGAGCAGTACTTC	CASSPGGYEQYF
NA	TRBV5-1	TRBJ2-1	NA	TGCGCCAGCAGCTTGGAGGGGCGGTACCTATACAATGAGCAGTTCTTC	CASSLEGRYLYNEQFF
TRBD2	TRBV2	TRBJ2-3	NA	TGTGCCAGCAAACAAAGTGGGGGAGGGCCCACAGATACGCAGTATTTT	CASKQSGGGPTDTQYF
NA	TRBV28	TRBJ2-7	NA	TGTGCCAGCGTACCCGGGGGACGGTACTACGAGCAGTACTTC	CASVPGGRYYEQYF
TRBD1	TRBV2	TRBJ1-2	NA	TGTGCCAGCAGTGAGGACAGGGGATACGATGGCTACACCTTC	CASSEDRGYDGYTF
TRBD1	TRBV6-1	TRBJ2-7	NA	TGTGCCAGCAGTGAAATCCTGGGACAGGGGAACGAGCAGTACTTC	CASSEILGQGNEQYF
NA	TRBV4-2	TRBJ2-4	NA	TGTGCCAGCAGCCAAGATGGCCAGGGGCGCGGGGGAAACATTCAGTACTTC	CASSQDGQGRGGNIQYF
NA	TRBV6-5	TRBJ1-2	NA	TGTGCCAGCAGACCGAGTCCCGTATATGGCTACACCTTC	CASRPSPVYGYTF
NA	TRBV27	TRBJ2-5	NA	TGTGCCAGCAGTTTATCGTTCGGGGAGACCCAGTACTTC	CASSLSFGETQYF
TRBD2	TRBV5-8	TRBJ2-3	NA	TGTGCCAGCAGCTTGGCCCTAGCGGGGCGCACAGATACGCAGTATTTT	CASSLALAGRTDTQYF
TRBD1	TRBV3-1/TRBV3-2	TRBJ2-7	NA	TGTGCCAGCAGCCCCGGGACAGGGGATGGGACTGTGAGTGTCTTC	CASSPGTGDGTVSVF
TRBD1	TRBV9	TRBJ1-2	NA	TGTGCCAGCAGCGTAGGTGACAGGGCAAAACTTAACTATGGCTACACCTTC	CASSVGDRAKLNYGYTF
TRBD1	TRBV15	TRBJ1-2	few	TGTGCCACCAGCAGAGATCCCGGGACAGCTTATGGCTACACCTTC	CATSRDPGTAYGYTF
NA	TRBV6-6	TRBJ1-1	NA	TGTGCCAGCACCCACGGCGGGACCATGATGAACACTGAAGCTTTCTTT	CASTHGGTMMNTEAFF
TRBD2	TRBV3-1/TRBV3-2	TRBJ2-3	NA	TGTGCCAGCAGCCTCCGACTAGCGGTCACAGATACGCAGTATTTT	CASSLRLAVTDTQYF
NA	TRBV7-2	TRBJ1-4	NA	TGTGCCAGCAGCTTAGGGGGTGGTACTAGTAATGAAAAACTGTTTTTT	CASSLGGGTSNEKLFF
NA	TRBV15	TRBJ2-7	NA	TGTGCCACCAGCGTAACCGTCTACTACGAGCAGTACTTC	CATSVTVYYEQYF
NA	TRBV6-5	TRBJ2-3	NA	TGTGCCAGCAGCCCGGCAGGGGGGACAGATACGCAGTATTTT	CASSPAGGTDTQYF
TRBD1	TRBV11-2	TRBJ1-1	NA	TGTGCCAGCAGCCTGGGACAGGGGGCGCAGGCTTTCTTT	CASSLGQGAQAFF
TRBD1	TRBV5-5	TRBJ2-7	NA	TGTGCCAGCAGCTTGTGGACAGGCCTCGGGGAGTACGAGCAGTACTTC	CASSLWTGLGEYEQYF
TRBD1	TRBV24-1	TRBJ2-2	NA	TGTGCCACCAGTGCCTCGGACAGGGCGACTAACGGGGAGCTGTTTTTT	CATSASDRATNGELFF
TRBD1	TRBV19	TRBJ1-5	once	TGTGCCAGTAGTACCGGGGGACAGGGCCTGCCCCAGCATTTT	CASSTGGQGLPQHF
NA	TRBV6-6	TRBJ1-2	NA	TGTGCCAGCGGATTGGAGGGAAGAGGCTACACCTTC	CASGLEGRGYTF
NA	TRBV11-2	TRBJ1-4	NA	TGTGCCAGCAGTTCGGGGATTAATGAAAAACTGTTTTTT	CASSSGINEKLFF
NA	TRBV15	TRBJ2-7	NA	TGTGCCACCAGCAGACAACGGACGGGAGAGCAGTACTTC	CATSRQRTGEQYF
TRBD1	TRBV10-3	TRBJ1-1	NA	TGTGCCATCAGCCTCGACAGGGAGAACACTGAAGCTTTCTTT	CAISLDRENTEAFF
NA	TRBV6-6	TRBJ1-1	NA	TGTGCCAGCAGTTACCAGGTTGAGAACACTGAAGCTTTCTTT	CASSYQVENTEAFF
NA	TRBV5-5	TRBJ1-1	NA	TGTGCCAGCAGTCCTGGACGGGGGACTCCTAGCACTGAAGCTTTCTTT	CASSPGRGTPSTEAFF